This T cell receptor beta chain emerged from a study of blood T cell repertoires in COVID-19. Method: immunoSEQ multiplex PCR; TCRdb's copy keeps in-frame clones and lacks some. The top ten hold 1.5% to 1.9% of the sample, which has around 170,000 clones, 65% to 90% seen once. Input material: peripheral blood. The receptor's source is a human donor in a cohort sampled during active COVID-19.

CDR3 nucleotides: TGTGCCAGCAGCTTCCGGGCGGGGCAAAATCAGCCCCAGCATTTT. Translation gives CASSFRAGQNQPQHF. J is TRBJ1-5 and V is TRBV7-2, with D possibly being TRBD1 (5 bases). Trimming cost V 3 bases and J 4 bases, with 13 bases left between them. There are 15 residues in the CDR3. Germline V gene lookup returns CDR1 SGHTA and CDR2 FQGNSA.